This TCR beta chain comes out of a study of regulatory T cells in long-lasting Graves disease. The study's findings and limits: The study found TRBV28, TRBJ1-2 and TRBJ2-5 favored in persistent disease.

CDR1 is MDHEN and CDR2 is SYDVKM in the germline V gene. This CDR3 is 12 amino acids long. V lost 5 bases and J 7 bases, leaving 11 bases between the germline ends. This clonotype has at least ten counts. The antigen is unknown. Building the TCR beta libraries relied on iRepertoire HTBI primers, and CDR3 regions underwent Arm-PCR. TCRdb processed the multiplex PCR reads anew with MiXCR; each CDR3 protein has one entry. Counted here are about 620,000 distinct CDR3 sequences, roughly 15% occurring once; the ten biggest clones make up roughly 18%. Time point denoted: newly diagnosed GD, antithyroid drugs for less than 3 months. The TCR library was made from RNA extracted from PBMCs. A further study also used this sample, focusing on T cells in Graves' hyperthyroidism and ophthalmopathy. That study adds: Diagnoses were established using clinical symptoms, serum thyroxine and TRAb, thyroid ultrasound and orbital computed tomography. Primed by the HTBI set, a first-round RT-PCR was run on the TCR CDR3.

The chain uses TRBV28 and TRBJ1-1, with a tentative D call TRBD1 (6 bases). The TCR was taken from a woman aged 25-40 years with Graves disease. The starting material was peripheral blood mononuclear cells (PBMCs), obtained at new diagnosis, from a patient treated with antithyroid drugs. This chain's CDR3 is CASSPRGIEAFF. The CDR3 region has the DNA TGTGCCAGCAGTCCGAGGGGGATTGAAGCTTTCTTT. The full variable domain, completed using reference TRBV28 and TRBJ1-1, is DVKVTQSSRYLVKRTGEKVFLECVQDMDHENMFWYRQDPGLGLRLIYFSYDVKMKEKGDIPEGYSVSREKKERFSLILESASTNQTSMYLCASSPRGIEAFFGQGTRLTVV.